The 29 T cell receptor beta chains below come from one sample, sequenced in a study of cytomegalovirus exposure and HLA in healthy donors. The PCR employed 60 Vbeta primers together with 13 Jbeta primers. The data were produced by immunoSEQ multiplex PCR, yet TCRdb's version contains in-frame clones alone and is incomplete. This sample has around 150,000 clones, with 75% to 80% found just once. The sample consisted of PBMCs. These TCRs come from a man in his thirties or forties in good health and CMV-seronegative.

The chain has TRBV9 and TRBJ2-2, with a weak D call TRBD2 (6 bases). The germline gives CDR1 SGDLS, CDR2 YYNGEE. Trimming stripped 5 bases from V and 5 bases from J, with 19 bases between. The CDR3 consists of 16 residues. CDR3 coding DNA: TGTGCCAGCAGACTCAACATAGCGGAGACGACCGGGGAGCTGTTTTTT. Its translation is CASRLNIAETTGELFF.

This clone was observed a handful of times. This chain uses TRBV2 with TRBJ2-1; a weak D match, TRBD2 (5 bases). The CDR3 runs to 14 residues. The germline gives CDR1 SNHLY, CDR2 FYNNEI. Deletions cut 3 bases from V and 5 bases from J, with 11 bases between. The CDR3 loop reads CASSEDSSHNEQFF. DNA of the CDR3: TGTGCCAGCAGTGAGGACTCTAGCCACAATGAGCAGTTCTTC.

This clone was counted a few times. CDR3 amino acids: CASIGGLSGNTIYF. CDR3 sequence (DNA): TGTGCCAGCATCGGCGGCCTCTCTGGAAACACCATATATTTT. V gene TRBV6-6 combines with J gene TRBJ1-3, with no clear D. Trimming took 7 bases from V and 0 from J, leaving 10 bases between them. The CDR3 is 14 residues long. Per the germline V gene, CDR1 is MNHNY and CDR2 is SVGAGI (reference sequence).

This sequence joins TRBV18 and TRBJ1-5; 7 bases line up with TRBD1. CDR1 and CDR2 from the germline V gene are KGHSH and LQKENI. Trimming removed 4 bases from V and 7 bases from J; junction bases left unmatched: 7. The CDR3 runs 14 residues. The CDR3 reads CASSLDRAAQPQHF. The CDR3 DNA reads TGTGCCAGCTCACTTGACAGGGCTGCCCAGCCCCAGCATTTT.

V gene TRBV11-2 combines with J gene TRBJ2-3, with 10 bases that match TRBD2. V shed 5 bases, J shed 5 bases, and the junction held 13 bases outside the gene matches. Germline V gene data show CDR1 as SGHAT and CDR2 as FQNNGV. The CDR3 sequence is 17 residues long. The CDR3 coding sequence is TGTGCCAGCAGCCCCCGGGGTCTAGCGGGAGTGAGAGATACGCAGTATTTT. Translation: CASSPRGLAGVRDTQYF.

The V and J genes are TRBV30 and TRBJ2-3; the D gene is possibly TRBD2 (5 bases). Per germline, CDR1 GTSNPN and CDR2 SVGIG (reference sequence). The CDR3 runs to 13 residues. Trimming took off 0 bases at V and 4 bases at J, with 8 bases between the two ends. The CDR3 region is CAWSVLAPDTQYF. In nucleotides, the CDR3 is TGTGCCTGGAGTGTCCTAGCTCCAGATACGCAGTATTTT.

This chain joins TRBV29-1 and TRBJ2-4, with TRBD2 as a possible D gene (5 bases). From germline, CDR1 is SQVTM and CDR2 ANQGSEA. The V end lost 4 bases, the J end lost 7 bases, and 14 bases lay between the germline ends. The CDR3 length is 13 residues. The CDR3 spells CSVGGLFGNIQYF. CDR3 bases: TGCAGCGTTGGAGGGCTATTTGGGAACATTCAGTACTTC.

The chain has TRBV19 and TRBJ2-1; 10 bases agree with TRBD2. Germline trimming cut 5 bases from V and 3 bases from J; bases unmatched to any gene: 10. Germline CDR1 and CDR2: LNHDA and SQIVND (reference sequence). The CDR3 runs to 17 residues. The CDR3, as DNA: TGTGCCAGTAGTGTGACTAGCGGGTATTTCTACTACAATGAGCAGTTCTTC. This codes for CASSVTSGYFYYNEQFF.

The chain uses TRBV2 and TRBJ2-7; TRBD2 matches at 7 bases. V lost 5 bases to trimming and J lost 2 bases; unmatched junction nucleotides: 3. The CDR3 consists of 13 residues. Germline V CDR1 and CDR2: SNHLY, FYNNEI. CDR3 nucleotides: TGTGCCAGCAGTACCGGACTAGCCTACGAGCAGTACTTC. It is translated as CASSTGLAYEQYF.

In this sample, this clone turned up a few times. The V gene is TRBV6-1, the J gene TRBJ1-5; TRBD1 matches 8 bases. Losses at the gene ends were 7 bases for V and 6 bases for J; bases not matched to a gene: 8. CDR1 and CDR2 from the germline V gene are MNHNS and SASEGT. The CDR3 contains 14 residues. In nucleotides, the CDR3 is TGTGCCAGCAACACGGGACAGGAGAGTCAGCCCCAGCATTTT. This encodes CASNTGQESQPQHF.

V and J are TRBV13 and TRBJ1-1; TRBD1 matches 7 bases. The germline V gene encodes CDR1 PRHDT and CDR2 FYEKMQ (reference sequence). The CDR3 is made up of 15 amino acids. V was clipped by 2 bases and J by 4 bases; unmatched bases: 7. DNA of the CDR3: TGTGCCAGCAGCTTACTCCAGGGGGTAGGCACTGAAGCTTTCTTT. Translation: CASSLLQGVGTEAFF. The full variable domain, in which reference TRBV13 and TRBJ1-1 provide the parts outside the CDR3, is AAGVIQSPRHLIKEKRETATLKCYPIPRHDTVYWYQQGPGQDPQFLISFYEKMQSDKGSIPDRFSAQQFSDYHSELNMSSLELGDSALYFCASSLLQGVGTEAFFGQGTRLTVV.

As for this clone: The sample has other DNA sequences that encode this CDR3 too. This chain uses TRBV28 with TRBJ2-7, with D hard to call. The germline V gene encodes CDR1 MDHEN and CDR2 SYDVKM. The CDR3 contains 11 residues. V lost 8 bases and J 4 bases, leaving 9 bases between the germline ends. The CDR3 DNA reads TGTGCCAGCTCCCCCCATTACGAGCAGTACTTC. It translates to CASSPHYEQYF.

The V and J genes are TRBV5-6 and TRBJ1-3; 7 bases line up with TRBD1. CDR1 and CDR2 (germline): SGHDT, YYEEEE. This CDR3 has 16 residues. V lost 0 bases to trimming and J lost 8 bases; unmatched junction nucleotides: 11. CDR3 loop: CASSLAPGQTHYTIYF. The CDR3 DNA follows: TGTGCCAGCAGCTTGGCCCCGGGACAGACCCACTACACCATATATTTT.

This rearrangement joins TRBV7-9 to TRBJ2-5; 13 bases agree with TRBD2. CDR3 length equals 17 residues. V shed 4 bases, J shed 5 bases, and the junction held 10 bases outside the gene matches. The germline V gene has CDR1 SEHNR and CDR2 FQNEAQ (reference sequence). The CDR3 DNA reads as TGTGCCAGCAGCTGGGCAGGACTAGCGGGAGTAAGGGAGACCCAGTACTTC. It is translated as CASSWAGLAGVRETQYF. The whole variable domain, filled in from reference TRBV7-9 and TRBJ2-5, reads DTGVSQNPRHKITKRGQNVTFRCDPISEHNRLYWYRQTLGQGPEFLTYFQNEAQLEKSRLLSDRFSAERPKGSFSTLEIQRTEQGDSAMYLCASSWAGLAGVRETQYFGPGTRLLVL.

The V call is TRBV6-5, the J call TRBJ1-4, with D tentatively TRBD1 (5 bases). The CDR3 totals 16 residues. Germline loops: CDR1 MNHEY, CDR2 SVGAGI. V dropped 4 bases and J dropped 0 bases, with 12 bases sitting between them. Written as DNA, the CDR3 is TGTGCCAGCAGTTTCTATCAGGGTGCAACTAATGAAAAACTGTTTTTT. Translating gives CASSFYQGATNEKLFF.

The chain joins TRBV5-6 to TRBJ2-3, with D maybe TRBD2 (6 bases). Germline V lookup: CDR1 SGHDT, CDR2 YYEEEE. This CDR3 spans 14 amino acids. V lost 2 bases to trimming and J lost 2 bases, with 9 bases between them. The CDR3 protein is CASSLASDTDTQYF. The CDR3 region has the DNA TGTGCCAGCAGCTTAGCTAGCGACACAGATACGCAGTATTTT.

V usage is TRBV5-6 and J usage is TRBJ2-7; a weak D match, TRBD2 (5 bases). The CDR3 is 12 amino acids. Deletions cut 1 base from V and 3 bases from J, with 5 bases between. Looked up from germline, CDR1 is SGHDT and CDR2 is YYEEEE. The CDR3 DNA sequence: TGTGCCAGCAGCTTGCGGGACTACGAGCAGTACTTC. Its translation is CASSLRDYEQYF.

The chain uses TRBV7-8 and TRBJ2-7; 10 nucleotides match TRBD1. This CDR3 region has 13 residues. Germline V CDR1 and CDR2: SGHVS, FQNEAQ. Trimming at V came to 4 bases and at J to 7 bases, leaving 4 bases not matched to a gene. CDR3 nucleotide sequence: TGTGCCAGCAGCTCCAGACAGGGGGCAGAGCAGTACTTC. Its protein product is CASSSRQGAEQYF. Drawing the rest from reference TRBV7-8 and TRBJ2-7, the complete variable domain is GAGVSQSPRYKVAKRGQDVALRCDPISGHVSLFWYQQALGQGPEFLTYFQNEAQLDKSGLPSDRFFAERPEGSVSTLKIQRTQQEDSAVYLCASSSRQGAEQYFGPGTRLTVT.

The chain couples TRBV5-1 to TRBJ2-7; 8 nucleotides line up with TRBD1. The ends lost 3 bases at V and 7 bases at J; junction bases unmatched: 3. The CDR3 is 12 residues long. Germline assignment: CDR1 SGHRS and CDR2 YFSETQ. In nucleotides, the CDR3 is TGCGCCAGCAGCTCTACAGGGGGAGAGCAGTACTTC. This sequence encodes CASSSTGGEQYF.

This chain connects TRBV4-1 to TRBJ2-7; 8 bases line up with TRBD2. The CDR3 spans 15 residues. Germline CDR1 and CDR2: MGHRA and YSYEKL. J gave up 5 bases and V 4 bases, and 10 bases lay outside the gene matches. The CDR3 sequence: CASSRPGLGLDEQYF. DNA of the CDR3: TGCGCCAGCAGCCGGCCGGGACTAGGTCTCGACGAGCAGTACTTC.

This clone has more than one count but fewer than ten. The chain has TRBV6-4 and TRBJ2-5, with D perhaps TRBD2 (6 bases). Germline CDR1 is MRHNA and CDR2 is SNTAGT. The CDR3 runs to 14 residues. Trimming left V 5 bases short and J 2 bases short, with 12 bases between. In DNA, the CDR3 is TGTGCCAGCAGTCGGTGCCGGGAGCAAGAGACCCAGTACTTC. Amino acids: CASSRCREQETQYF.

The chain has TRBV6-5 and TRBJ2-5; 10 nucleotides line up with TRBD1. The CDR3 totals 13 residues. Germline V gives CDR1 MNHEY, CDR2 SVGAGI. V lost 6 bases, J lost 6 bases, and 4 bases stayed unmatched. The CDR3 nucleotides read TGTGCCAGCAGCAAGGGACAGGGGAAGACCCAGTACTTC. Protein product: CASSKGQGKTQYF.

The gene calls are TRBV5-3 and TRBJ2-2, with 9 bases matching TRBD1. TRBV5-3 counts as an open reading frame of uncertain function. The junction had 8 bases not matched to a gene; V was cut back by 5 bases and J by 0 bases. CDR3 length: 17 residues. CDR3 in amino acids: CARSSGQGVPNTGELFF. CDR3 nucleotides: TGTGCCAGAAGTTCGGGACAGGGCGTACCGAACACCGGGGAGCTGTTTTTT.

J is TRBJ1-1 and V is TRBV19; no definite D call. Germline assignment: CDR1 LNHDA and CDR2 SQIVND (reference sequence). Trimming took 6 bases from V and 2 from J, leaving 13 bases between them. CDR3 size: 14 residues. The CDR3 bases are TGTGCCAGTAGCGCGGGGTGGACTAACACTGAAGCTTTCTTT. Protein product: CASSAGWTNTEAFF.

The gene calls are TRBV27 and TRBJ2-7, with 13 nucleotides matching TRBD2. Germline CDR1 is MNHEY and CDR2 is SMNVEV (reference sequence). The CDR3 sequence is 17 residues long. The ends lost 6 bases at V and 0 bases at J; junction bases unmatched: 8. The CDR3 coding sequence is TGTGCCAGCAGACCCCAAAGGACTAGCGGGAGCTCCTACGAGCAGTACTTC. Protein sequence: CASRPQRTSGSSYEQYF.

This clone has only one observation. This rearrangement joins TRBV2 to TRBJ2-7, with 9 positions matching TRBD2. The CDR3 covers 14 residues. Germline lookup yields CDR1 SNHLY and CDR2 FYNNEI. The J segment lost 5 bases and the V segment lost 6 bases, leaving 8 bases of the junction unmatched. The CDR3: CASRASGNLDEQYF. DNA of the CDR3: TGTGCCAGCAGAGCTAGCGGGAACCTGGACGAGCAGTACTTC.

V usage is TRBV15 and J usage is TRBJ2-3, with D perhaps TRBD2 (6 bases). This CDR3 has 17 residues. From germline, CDR1 is LNHNV and CDR2 YYDKDF (reference sequence). V lost 5 bases to trimming and J lost 3 bases, with 21 bases between them. CDR3 coding DNA: TGTGCCACCAGCCTTCGGCGGGGCATGGAGGGAACAGATACGCAGTATTTT. Translated: CATSLRRGMEGTDTQYF.

The chain has TRBV6-6 and TRBJ1-1; D might be TRBD1 (6 bases). This CDR3 is built from 14 residues. Between the trimmed V and J ends, which lost 6 bases and 8 bases, there was a span of 19 bases. Germline CDR1 is MNHNY and CDR2 is SVGAGI (reference sequence). Written as DNA, the CDR3 is TGTGCCAGCAGCGTCGAGTCAAGGGGGGGCGAAGCTTTCTTT. It specifies CASSVESRGGEAFF.

This rearrangement joins TRBV18 to TRBJ2-1; a weak D match, TRBD2 (6 bases). CDR1 is KGHSH and CDR2 is LQKENI in the germline V gene. The CDR3 loop spans 15 amino acids. V lost 3 bases and J 0 bases, leaving 9 bases between the germline ends. CDR3 DNA sequence: TGTGCCAGCTCACCCGTGGGGGGCTCCTACAATGAGCAGTTCTTC. As protein: CASSPVGGSYNEQFF.